This TCR beta chain was retrieved from a study of shared clonotypes between healthy human individuals. Study-wide context: There were three CD4 naive, three CD4 memory, two CD8 naive and one CD8 memory plates per donor. Points from the study as a whole: In the sorted subsets, rarefaction showed sequencing was incomplete despite large depth.

CD45RO-negative, CCR7-positively selected cells formed the naive CD8 fraction, excluding terminally differentiated effector memory CD45RA+ cells. Per germline, CDR1 SGHTA and CDR2 FQGNSA. This CDR3 has 15 residues. The junction had 7 bases not matched to a gene; V was cut back by 5 bases and J by 2 bases. A deep-level run was used for the assay. The assay was immunoSEQ multiplex PCR, and TCRdb's table has in-frame clones only and misses some. The table shows about 2 million clones, with 85% to 95% occurring only once. As concerns this clone: Its antigen is not known.

This receptor was identified in a man between 18 and 29 years old in good health. The source material was naive CD8+ T cells sorted from blood. The V and J genes are TRBV7-2 and TRBJ2-3; TRBD1 aligns across 7 bases. Here the CDR3 reads CASSLGTVPTDTQYF. CDR3 bases: TGTGCCAGCAGCCTAGGGACAGTCCCCACAGATACGCAGTATTTT.